This T cell receptor (beta chain) was captured in a study of blood T cells in healthy people across ages. As concerns this clonotype: The antigen remains unidentified.

The CDR3 is 14 amino acids. After removal of 11 bases from V and 6 bases from J, the junction contained 12 bases not matched to a gene. Per the germline V gene, CDR1 is SNHLY and CDR2 is FYNNEI. A second PCR, run for about 7 to 12 cycles, used a sample-barcoded 5' primer plus a J-beta primer mix. The template-switch adaptor was a 5' adaptor with 12 random nucleotides. It tagged each cDNA molecule. TCRdb reprocessed the 5' RACE reads with MiXCR, giving one entry per CDR3 protein. Of around 700,000 distinct CDR3 sequences in the sample, around 25% were seen once. Study-wide results and caveats: Naive T cell percentage and TCR beta diversity correlated strongly. Older age went with lower TCR beta diversity per million T cells, in a roughly linear way.

The data were also submitted as part of a second study, on T cells of mothers and their children. That work contributes: Sequencing revealed no T cell clones that were persistent and microchimeric.

Sequencing was performed on blood. The sequence was obtained from a boy between 10 and 17 years old in good health. The V gene is TRBV2, the J gene TRBJ2-7, with 11 bases identical to TRBD2. The CDR3 DNA reads TGTGCCGGAGAATCCGGGACTAGCGGCGCCGAGCAGTACTTC. Its translation: CAGESGTSGAEQYF.